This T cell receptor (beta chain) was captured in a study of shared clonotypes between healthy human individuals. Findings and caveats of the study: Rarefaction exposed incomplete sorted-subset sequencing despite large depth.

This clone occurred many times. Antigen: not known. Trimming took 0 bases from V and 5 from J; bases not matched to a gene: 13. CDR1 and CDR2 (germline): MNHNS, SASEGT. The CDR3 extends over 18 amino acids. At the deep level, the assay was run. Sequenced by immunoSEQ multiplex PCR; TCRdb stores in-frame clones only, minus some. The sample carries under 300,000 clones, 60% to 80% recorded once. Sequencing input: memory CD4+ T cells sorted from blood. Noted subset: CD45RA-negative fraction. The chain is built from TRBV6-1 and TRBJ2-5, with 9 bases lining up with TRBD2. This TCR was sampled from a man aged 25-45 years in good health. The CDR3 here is CASSEALGLAGGEETQYF. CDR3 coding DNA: TGTGCCAGCAGTGAAGCCCTGGGACTAGCCGGGGGTGAGGAGACCCAGTACTTC.